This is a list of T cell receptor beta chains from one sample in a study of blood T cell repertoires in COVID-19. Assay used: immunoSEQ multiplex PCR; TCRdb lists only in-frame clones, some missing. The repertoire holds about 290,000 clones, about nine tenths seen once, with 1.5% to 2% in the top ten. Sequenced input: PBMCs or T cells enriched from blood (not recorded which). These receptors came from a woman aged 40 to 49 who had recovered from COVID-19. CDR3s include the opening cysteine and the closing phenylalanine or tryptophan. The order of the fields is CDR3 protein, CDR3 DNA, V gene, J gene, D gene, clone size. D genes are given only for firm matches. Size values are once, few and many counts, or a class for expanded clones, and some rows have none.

cdr3_aa: CASSSFTDTGELFF; cdr3_nt: TGTGCCAGCTCATCCTTTACGGACACCGGGGAGCTGTTTTTT; v_call: TRBV18; j_call: TRBJ2-2; d_call: -; clone_size: -
cdr3_aa: CASSLQQGALNKLFF; cdr3_nt: TGTGCCAGCAGCCTACAACAGGGGGCCCTAAACAAACTGTTTTTT; v_call: TRBV27; j_call: TRBJ1-4; d_call: TRBD1; clone_size: -
cdr3_aa: CASSYSMAQPQHF; cdr3_nt: TGTGCCAGCAGTTACTCGATGGCCCAGCCCCAGCATTTT; v_call: TRBV6-5; j_call: TRBJ1-5; d_call: -; clone_size: -
cdr3_aa: CASSSVGGSGYEQYF; cdr3_nt: TGCGCCAGCAGCTCCGTAGGAGGGTCAGGCTACGAGCAGTACTTC; v_call: TRBV5-1; j_call: TRBJ2-7; d_call: -; clone_size: -
cdr3_aa: CASRFTGTMYF; cdr3_nt: TGTGCAAGTCGCTTCACAGGTACGATGTACTTC; v_call: TRBV12-2; j_call: TRBJ2-4; d_call: -; clone_size: -
cdr3_aa: CASSGDSGETQYF; cdr3_nt: TGTGCCAGCAGCGGAGACAGTGGAGAGACCCAGTACTTC; v_call: TRBV11-2; j_call: TRBJ2-5; d_call: -; clone_size: -
cdr3_aa: CASSLQVINSPLHF; cdr3_nt: TGTGCCAGCAGCTTACAGGTTATTAATTCACCCCTCCACTTT; v_call: TRBV7-2; j_call: TRBJ1-6; d_call: -; clone_size: -
cdr3_aa: CASSRGNDYGYTF; cdr3_nt: TGTGCCAGCTCCAGGGGAAACGACTATGGCTACACCTTC; v_call: TRBV2; j_call: TRBJ1-2; d_call: -; clone_size: -
cdr3_aa: CASSLGRNYGYTF; cdr3_nt: TGTGCCAGCAGTTTAGGCAGAAACTATGGCTACACCTTC; v_call: TRBV12-3/TRBV12-4; j_call: TRBJ1-2; d_call: -; clone_size: -
cdr3_aa: CASSRTGESEAFF; cdr3_nt: TGTGCCAGTAGTCGGACAGGGGAGAGTGAAGCTTTCTTT; v_call: TRBV19; j_call: TRBJ1-1; d_call: TRBD1; clone_size: -
cdr3_aa: CASSRSGRDIQYF; cdr3_nt: TGTGCCAGCAGTAGATCCGGTAGAGACATTCAGTACTTC; v_call: TRBV6-5; j_call: TRBJ2-4; d_call: -; clone_size: -
cdr3_aa: CASSSVKGNYGYTF; cdr3_nt: TGCGCCAGCAGCTCCGTCAAGGGGAACTATGGCTACACCTTC; v_call: TRBV5-1; j_call: TRBJ1-2; d_call: -; clone_size: -
cdr3_aa: CASSPFRQAETQYF; cdr3_nt: TGTGCCAGCAGTCCATTCCGGCAGGCAGAGACCCAGTACTTC; v_call: TRBV6-5; j_call: TRBJ2-5; d_call: -; clone_size: once